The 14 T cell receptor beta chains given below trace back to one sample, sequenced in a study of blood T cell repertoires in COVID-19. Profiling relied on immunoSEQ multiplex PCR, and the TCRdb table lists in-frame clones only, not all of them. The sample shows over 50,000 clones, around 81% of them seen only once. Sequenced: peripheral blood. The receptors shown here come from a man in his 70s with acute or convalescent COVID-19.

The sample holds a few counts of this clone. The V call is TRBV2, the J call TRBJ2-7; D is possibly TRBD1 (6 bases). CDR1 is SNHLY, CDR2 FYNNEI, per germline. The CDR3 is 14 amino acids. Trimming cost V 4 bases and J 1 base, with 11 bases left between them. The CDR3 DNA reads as TGTGCCAGCAGTGGGGGGCAGGGATCCTACGAGCAGTACTTC. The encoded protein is CASSGGQGSYEQYF.

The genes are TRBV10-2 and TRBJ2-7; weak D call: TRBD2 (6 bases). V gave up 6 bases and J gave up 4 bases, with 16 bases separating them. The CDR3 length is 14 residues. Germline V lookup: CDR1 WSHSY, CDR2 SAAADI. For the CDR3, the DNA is TGCGCCAGCAGGGACCGGGGAGGTTCGTACGAGCAGTACTTC. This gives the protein CASRDRGGSYEQYF.

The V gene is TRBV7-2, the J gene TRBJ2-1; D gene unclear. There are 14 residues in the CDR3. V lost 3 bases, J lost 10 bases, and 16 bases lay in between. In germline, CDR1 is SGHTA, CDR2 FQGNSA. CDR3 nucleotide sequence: TGTGCCAGCAGCTTCTCCCGACAAGCTAAGGAGCAGTTCTTC. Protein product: CASSFSRQAKEQFF.

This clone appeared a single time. CDR3 in amino acids: CASSLAEGQGNTIYF. The CDR3 coding sequence is TGTGCCAGCAGCTTAGCGGAAGGACAGGGGAACACCATATATTTT. The chain links TRBV7-2 to TRBJ1-3; 9 bases are a match to TRBD1. With 0 bases clipped from V and 7 bases from J, the junction kept 4 bases outside the gene matches. This CDR3 has 15 amino acids. Germline CDR1 SGHTA, CDR2 FQGNSA.

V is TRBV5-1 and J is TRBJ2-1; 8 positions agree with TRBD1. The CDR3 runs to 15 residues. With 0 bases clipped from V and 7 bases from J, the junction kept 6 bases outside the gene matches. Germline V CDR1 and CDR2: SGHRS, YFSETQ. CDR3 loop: CASSLVTGGTNEQFF. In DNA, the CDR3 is TGCGCCAGCAGCTTGGTAACAGGGGGGACGAATGAGCAGTTCTTC.

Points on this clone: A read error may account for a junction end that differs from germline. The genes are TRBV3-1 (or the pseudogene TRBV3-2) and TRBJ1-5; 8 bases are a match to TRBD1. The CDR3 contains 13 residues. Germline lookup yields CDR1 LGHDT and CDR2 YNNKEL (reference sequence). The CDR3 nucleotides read TGTGCCAGCAGGAAAAAGGACAGGGCGATCATGCCTTTT. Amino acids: CASRKKDRAIMPF.

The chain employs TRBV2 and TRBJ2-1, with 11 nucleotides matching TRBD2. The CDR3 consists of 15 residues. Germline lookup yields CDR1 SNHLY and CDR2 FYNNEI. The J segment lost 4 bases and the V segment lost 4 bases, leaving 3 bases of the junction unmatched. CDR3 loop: CASSASGGPYNEQFF. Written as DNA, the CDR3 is TGTGCCAGCAGTGCTAGCGGGGGGCCTTACAATGAGCAGTTCTTC.

In DNA form, the CDR3 reads TGTGCCAGCAGCCCCGACAGGAACTATGGCTACACCTTC. This sequence encodes CASSPDRNYGYTF. The chain uses TRBV11-2 and TRBJ1-2; D may be TRBD1 (6 bases). The V end was cut by 5 bases, the J end by 2 bases, with 9 bases between. The length of the CDR3 is 13 residues. In germline, CDR1 is SGHAT, CDR2 FQNNGV.

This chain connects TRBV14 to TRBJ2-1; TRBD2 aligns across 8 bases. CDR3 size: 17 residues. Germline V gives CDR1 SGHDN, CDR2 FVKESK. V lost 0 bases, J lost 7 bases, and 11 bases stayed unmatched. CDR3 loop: CASSQDGPSGLRNEQFF. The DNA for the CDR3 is TGTGCCAGCAGCCAAGATGGTCCTAGCGGGCTTAGGAATGAGCAGTTCTTC. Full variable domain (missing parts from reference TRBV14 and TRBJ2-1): EAGVTQFPSHSVIEKGQTVTLRCDPISGHDNLYWYRRVMGKEIKFLLHFVKESKQDESGMPNNRFLAERTGGTYSTLKVQPAELEDSGVYFCASSQDGPSGLRNEQFFGPGTRLTVL.

CDR3 amino acids: CASRSTGDLYGYTF. The DNA of the CDR3 is TGTGCCAGCAGATCGACAGGGGACCTCTATGGCTACACCTTC. The chain joins TRBV6-6 to TRBJ1-2, with TRBD1 matching 8 bases. The CDR3 contains 14 residues. V lost 6 bases, J lost 4 bases, and 7 bases stayed unmatched. Looked up from germline, CDR1 is MNHNY and CDR2 is SVGAGI (reference sequence).

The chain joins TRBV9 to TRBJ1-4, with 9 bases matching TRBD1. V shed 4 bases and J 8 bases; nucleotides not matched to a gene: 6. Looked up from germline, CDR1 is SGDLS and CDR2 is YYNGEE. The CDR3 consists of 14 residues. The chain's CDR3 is CASSLGQGWEKLFF. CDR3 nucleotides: TGTGCCAGCAGCCTGGGACAGGGTTGGGAAAAACTGTTTTTT.

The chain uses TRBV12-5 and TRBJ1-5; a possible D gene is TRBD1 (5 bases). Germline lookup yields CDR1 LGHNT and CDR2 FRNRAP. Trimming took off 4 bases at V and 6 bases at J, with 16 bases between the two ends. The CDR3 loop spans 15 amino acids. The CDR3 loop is CASGWDGGGGQPQHF. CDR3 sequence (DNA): TGTGCTAGTGGTTGGGACGGGGGAGGAGGTCAGCCCCAGCATTTT.

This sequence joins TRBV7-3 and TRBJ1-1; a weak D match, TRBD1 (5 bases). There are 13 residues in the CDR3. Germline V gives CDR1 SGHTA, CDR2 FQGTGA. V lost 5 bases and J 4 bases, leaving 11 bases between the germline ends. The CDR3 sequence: CASSADRSTEAFF. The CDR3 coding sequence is TGTGCCAGCAGCGCTGACAGAAGCACTGAAGCTTTCTTT.

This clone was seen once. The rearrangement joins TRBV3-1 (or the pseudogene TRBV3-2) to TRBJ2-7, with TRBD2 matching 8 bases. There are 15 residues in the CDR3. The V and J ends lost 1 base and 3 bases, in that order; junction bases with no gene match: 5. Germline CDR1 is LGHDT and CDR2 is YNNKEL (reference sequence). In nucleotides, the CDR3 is TGTGCCAGCAGCCAAGGTGTGGCGGGGGGCTACGAGCAGTACTTC. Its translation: CASSQGVAGGYEQYF.